Listed below are T cell receptor beta chains from one sample, sequenced in a study of blood T cell repertoires in COVID-19. Method: immunoSEQ multiplex PCR; TCRdb's copy keeps in-frame clones and lacks some. In the table there are approximately 350,000 clones, around 92% of which are singletons. Source material: peripheral blood. All receptors come from a man in his forties or fifties with acute or convalescent COVID-19. Both conserved end residues are part of each CDR3. Fields, in order: V gene, D gene, clone size, J gene, CDR3 protein, CDR3 DNA. The D gene is left open where the match is weak. Where a row states a size, it is once, few, many or the class of an expanded clone; other rows omit it.

v_call: TRBV1
d_call: .
clone_size: many
j_call: TRBJ1-2
cdr3_aa: CTSSQDGPTTRQGNYGYTF
cdr3_nt: TGCACCAGCAGCCAAGATGGGCCTACTACGAGACAGGGAAACTATGGCTACACCTTC

v_call: TRBV5-1
d_call: .
clone_size: .
j_call: TRBJ2-7
cdr3_aa: CASSLNRGGEEQYF
cdr3_nt: TGCGCCAGCAGCTTGAACAGGGGAGGAGAGGAGCAGTACTTC

v_call: TRBV4-1
d_call: TRBD2
clone_size: once
j_call: TRBJ2-1
cdr3_aa: CASSRRTSESYNEQFF
cdr3_nt: TGCGCCAGCAGCCGCCGGACTAGCGAATCCTACAATGAGCAGTTCTTC

v_call: TRBV28
d_call: TRBD2
clone_size: .
j_call: TRBJ2-7
cdr3_aa: CASSFLARGGTSGSLYEQYF
cdr3_nt: TGTGCCAGCAGTTTTTTAGCCAGGGGGGGAACTAGCGGGAGTTTGTACGAGCAGTACTTC

v_call: TRBV6-5
d_call: .
clone_size: .
j_call: TRBJ2-2
cdr3_aa: CASSYVEQRNTGELFF
cdr3_nt: TGTGCCAGCAGTTACGTAGAACAGAGAAACACCGGGGAGCTGTTTTTT

v_call: TRBV5-1
d_call: TRBD2
clone_size: once
j_call: TRBJ2-1
cdr3_aa: CASSTVAGGPGNEQFF
cdr3_nt: TGCGCCAGCAGCACCGTAGCGGGAGGGCCGGGAAATGAGCAGTTCTTC

v_call: TRBV30
d_call: .
clone_size: .
j_call: TRBJ1-1
cdr3_aa: CAWSVGQGNTEAFF
cdr3_nt: TGTGCCTGGAGTGTAGGGCAGGGAAACACTGAAGCTTTCTTT

v_call: TRBV2
d_call: TRBD2
clone_size: .
j_call: TRBJ2-1
cdr3_aa: CASRPGLAENGEFF
cdr3_nt: TGTGCCAGCAGACCGGGACTAGCGGAAAATGGAGAGTTCTTC

v_call: TRBV27
d_call: TRBD1
clone_size: .
j_call: TRBJ2-7
cdr3_aa: CASKQGPREQYF
cdr3_nt: TGTGCCAGCAAACAGGGGCCCAGGGAGCAGTACTTC

v_call: TRBV18
d_call: TRBD1
clone_size: .
j_call: TRBJ1-5
cdr3_aa: CASSSPLTGTGGNQPQHF
cdr3_nt: TGTGCCAGCTCATCTCCTTTAACTGGGACAGGGGGCAATCAGCCCCAGCATTTT

v_call: TRBV18
d_call: .
clone_size: .
j_call: TRBJ2-1
cdr3_aa: CASSPIRTDEQFF
cdr3_nt: TGTGCCAGCTCACCTATACGGACTGATGAGCAGTTCTTC

v_call: TRBV7-2
d_call: .
clone_size: .
j_call: TRBJ2-7
cdr3_aa: CASSTWASYEQYF
cdr3_nt: TGTGCCAGCAGCACTTGGGCTTCCTACGAGCAGTACTTC

v_call: TRBV19
d_call: .
clone_size: .
j_call: TRBJ1-2
cdr3_aa: CASSPGLNGNYGYTF
cdr3_nt: TGTGCCAGTAGTCCCGGACTGAACGGTAACTATGGCTACACCTTC

v_call: TRBV19
d_call: .
clone_size: .
j_call: TRBJ1-1
cdr3_aa: CASTWGRNTEAFF
cdr3_nt: TGTGCCAGCACATGGGGGCGGAACACTGAAGCTTTCTTT

v_call: TRBV28
d_call: TRBD1
clone_size: once
j_call: TRBJ1-2
cdr3_aa: CASSMTGGYGYTF
cdr3_nt: TGTGCCAGCAGCATGACAGGGGGCTATGGCTACACCTTC

v_call: TRBV9
d_call: .
clone_size: .
j_call: TRBJ2-3
cdr3_aa: CASSVGRALTDTQYF
cdr3_nt: TGTGCCAGCAGCGTAGGCAGGGCTTTAACAGATACGCAGTATTTT

v_call: TRBV6-1
d_call: TRBD1
clone_size: once
j_call: TRBJ2-5
cdr3_aa: CASSEEGQGYETQYF
cdr3_nt: TGTGCCAGCAGTGAGGAGGGACAGGGGTATGAGACCCAGTACTTC

v_call: TRBV9
d_call: TRBD1
clone_size: .
j_call: TRBJ1-3
cdr3_aa: CASSVAGGFGNTIYF
cdr3_nt: TGTGCCAGCAGCGTAGCAGGGGGCTTTGGAAACACCATATATTTT

v_call: TRBV10-3
d_call: .
clone_size: .
j_call: TRBJ1-5
cdr3_aa: CAISESLVPQHF
cdr3_nt: TGTGCCATCAGTGAGTCGTTAGTGCCCCAGCATTTT

v_call: TRBV27
d_call: .
clone_size: .
j_call: TRBJ2-7
cdr3_aa: CASSWGAGDYEQYF
cdr3_nt: TGTGCCAGCAGTTGGGGAGCTGGGGACTACGAGCAGTACTTC

v_call: TRBV5-6
d_call: .
clone_size: .
j_call: TRBJ2-5
cdr3_aa: CASSPRQVFSQETQYF
cdr3_nt: TGTGCCAGCAGCCCCCGACAGGTCTTCTCCCAAGAGACCCAGTACTTC

v_call: TRBV19
d_call: TRBD1
clone_size: .
j_call: TRBJ2-1
cdr3_aa: CASSIWTGVNEQFF
cdr3_nt: TGTGCCAGTAGTATATGGACAGGGGTTAATGAGCAGTTCTTC

v_call: TRBV4-2
d_call: .
clone_size: .
j_call: TRBJ1-5
cdr3_aa: CASSQDSRGQPQHF
cdr3_nt: TGTGCCAGCAGCCAAGATTCAAGGGGTCAGCCCCAGCATTTT

v_call: TRBV7-3
d_call: .
clone_size: .
j_call: TRBJ2-2
cdr3_aa: CASSSTPGLGELFF
cdr3_nt: TGTGCCAGCAGCTCAACACCGGGACTCGGGGAGCTGTTTTTT

v_call: TRBV10-3
d_call: TRBD1
clone_size: .
j_call: TRBJ2-2
cdr3_aa: CAISEFDRDTGELFF
cdr3_nt: TGTGCCATCAGTGAGTTCGACAGGGACACCGGGGAGCTGTTTTTT

v_call: TRBV27
d_call: TRBD1
clone_size: .
j_call: TRBJ1-1
cdr3_aa: CASSRQGTEAFF
cdr3_nt: TGTGCCAGCAGTCGACAGGGGACTGAAGCTTTCTTT

v_call: TRBV10-3
d_call: TRBD1
clone_size: .
j_call: TRBJ2-7
cdr3_aa: CATRQGGLSYEQYF
cdr3_nt: TGTGCCACCCGACAGGGGGGCCTTTCCTACGAGCAGTACTTC

v_call: TRBV10-3
d_call: TRBD1
clone_size: .
j_call: TRBJ2-1
cdr3_aa: CAIRTSFPTGGEQFF
cdr3_nt: TGTGCCATCAGGACATCATTTCCAACAGGGGGTGAGCAGTTCTTC

v_call: TRBV27
d_call: TRBD1
clone_size: once
j_call: TRBJ1-6
cdr3_aa: CASSYKSRTGSSYNSPLHF
cdr3_nt: TGTGCCAGCAGTTACAAGAGCCGGACAGGGAGCTCCTATAATTCACCCCTCCACTTT

v_call: TRBV6-2/TRBV6-3
d_call: .
clone_size: once
j_call: TRBJ1-4
cdr3_aa: CASSYGQLNEKLFF
cdr3_nt: TGTGCCAGCAGTTACGGACAGCTTAATGAAAAACTGTTTTTT

v_call: TRBV12-3/TRBV12-4
d_call: .
clone_size: few
j_call: TRBJ1-2
cdr3_aa: CASSFRGSRGYTF
cdr3_nt: TGTGCCAGCAGTTTTAGGGGGTCGAGAGGCTACACCTTC

v_call: TRBV3-1/TRBV3-2
d_call: TRBD1
clone_size: once
j_call: TRBJ2-4
cdr3_aa: CASSPEQGGLAKNIQYF
cdr3_nt: TGTGCCAGCAGCCCCGAACAGGGGGGACTAGCCAAAAACATTCAGTACTTC

v_call: TRBV5-1
d_call: .
clone_size: .
j_call: TRBJ1-2
cdr3_aa: CASSLPAGENIQGYTF
cdr3_nt: TGCGCCAGCAGCCTCCCCGCCGGGGAGAACATTCAAGGCTACACCTTC

v_call: TRBV5-6
d_call: .
clone_size: .
j_call: TRBJ2-5
cdr3_aa: CASSRGETQYF
cdr3_nt: TGTGCCAGCAGCAGGGGAGAGACCCAGTACTTC

v_call: TRBV29-1
d_call: TRBD2
clone_size: .
j_call: TRBJ2-7
cdr3_aa: CSVKGLAYEQYF
cdr3_nt: TGCAGCGTTAAAGGACTAGCCTACGAGCAGTACTTC

v_call: TRBV4-1
d_call: .
clone_size: .
j_call: TRBJ2-7
cdr3_aa: CASSQDPTGEYEQYF
cdr3_nt: TGCGCCAGCAGCCAAGATCCCACAGGAGAATACGAGCAGTACTTC

v_call: TRBV6-2/TRBV6-3
d_call: .
clone_size: once
j_call: TRBJ1-1
cdr3_aa: CASSYRGLITEAFF
cdr3_nt: TGTGCCAGCAGTTACAGGGGGTTAATCACTGAAGCTTTCTTT

v_call: TRBV11-2
d_call: TRBD1
clone_size: .
j_call: TRBJ1-1
cdr3_aa: CASSYGQGGYTEAFF
cdr3_nt: TGTGCCAGCAGTTATGGACAGGGGGGGTACACTGAAGCTTTCTTT

v_call: TRBV6-2/TRBV6-3
d_call: .
clone_size: .
j_call: TRBJ2-1
cdr3_aa: CASSYSAGSSSYNEQFF
cdr3_nt: TGTGCCAGCAGTTACAGTGCGGGGTCGAGCTCCTACAATGAGCAGTTCTTC